A single sample is the source of the 21 T cell receptor beta chains below, sequenced in a study of T cell changes during pregnancy in multiple sclerosis. The protocol was immunoSEQ multiplex PCR, while the TCRdb copy is restricted to in-frame clones and leaves out a portion. The sample includes tens of thousands of clones, just under 95% of them seen just once. The input for sequencing was peripheral blood, taken in the third trimester of pregnancy. Receptors were obtained from a female donor with multiple sclerosis, enrolled in a pregnancy study.

The chain is built from TRBV6-6 and TRBJ2-7, with D tentatively TRBD2 (5 bases). In germline, CDR1 is MNHNY, CDR2 SVGAGI (reference sequence). Deletions cut 2 bases from V and 0 bases from J, with 11 bases between. The CDR3 covers 15 residues. The CDR3 reads CASSYGRGSSYEQYF. CDR3 DNA sequence: TGTGCCAGCAGTTACGGTCGGGGATCCTCCTACGAGCAGTACTTC.

The count of this clone is one. This sequence joins TRBV7-2 and TRBJ2-7; TRBD2 matches 8 bases. The CDR3 has 15 residues. The germline CDR1 and CDR2 sequences are SGHTA and FQGNSA. V gave up 2 bases and J gave up 2 bases; unmatched junction bases: 5. The CDR3 DNA is TGTGCCAGCAGCTTAAAGACTAGCGAAACCTACGAGCAGTACTTC. Encoded protein: CASSLKTSETYEQYF.

The chain is built from TRBV5-1 and TRBJ2-1; 9 bases agree with TRBD2. V dropped 0 bases and J dropped 6; count of bases not matched to a gene: 7. The CDR3 has 16 residues. Per germline, CDR1 SGHRS and CDR2 YFSETQ. CDR3 bases: TGCGCCAGCAGCTTGGTCGCGGGAGGGCCTAGCAATGAGCAGTTCTTC. Translating gives CASSLVAGGPSNEQFF.

V usage is TRBV29-1 and J usage is TRBJ1-2; 7 bases line up with TRBD1. The CDR3 consists of 12 residues. Germline V gene sequence: CDR1 SQVTM, CDR2 ANQGSEA. Trimming took 6 bases from V and 4 from J; bases not matched to a gene: 5. Written as DNA, the CDR3 is TGCAGCGTAGAAACAGGGGCCTATGGCTACACCTTC. As protein: CSVETGAYGYTF.

The chain employs TRBV6-5 and TRBJ2-1; 7 bases align to TRBD2. The J segment lost 7 bases and the V segment lost 2 bases, leaving 5 bases of the junction unmatched. This CDR3 is built from 14 residues. The V gene's germline CDR1 is MNHEY and CDR2 SVGAGI. The CDR3 sequence is CASSYAGVGNEQFF. DNA of the CDR3: TGTGCCAGCAGTTACGCGGGAGTCGGTAATGAGCAGTTCTTC.

This chain joins TRBV4-1 and TRBJ2-3, with D maybe TRBD2 (6 bases). V lost 8 bases and J lost 0, with 15 bases in between. Germline assignment: CDR1 MGHRA and CDR2 YSYEKL. This CDR3 has 15 residues. CDR3 nucleotide sequence: TGCGCCAGCGGGAGGACTGAGACTAGCACAGATACGCAGTATTTT. Protein: CASGRTETSTDTQYF.

The rearrangement uses TRBV5-1 and TRBJ2-3; 10 bases are a match to TRBD2. J gave up 6 bases and V 0 bases, and 4 bases lay outside the gene matches. This CDR3 is built from 15 residues. From germline, CDR1 is SGHRS and CDR2 YFSETQ. CDR3 protein: CASSLERGGPDTQYF. The CDR3 DNA is TGCGCCAGCAGCTTGGAGCGGGGGGGGCCGGATACGCAGTATTTT.

The rearrangement links TRBV4-1 to TRBJ1-4; TRBD1 matches 7 bases. CDR3 length: 15 residues. CDR1 and CDR2 from the germline V gene are MGHRA and YSYEKL. Trimming cost V 4 bases and J 8 bases; bases outside gene matches: 10. CDR3 sequence: CASSPIQGINEKLFF. Here the CDR3 DNA reads TGCGCCAGCAGCCCGATACAGGGGATTAACGAAAAACTGTTTTTT.

This rearrangement joins TRBV7-9 to TRBJ2-5; TRBD1 is a possible D gene (6 bases). The V gene's germline CDR1 is SEHNR and CDR2 FQNEAQ (reference sequence). Trimming stripped 5 bases from V and 4 bases from J, with 17 bases between. The CDR3 has 15 amino acids. This CDR3 reads CASSTGTPGVETQYF. DNA of the CDR3: TGTGCCAGCAGCACAGGGACACCAGGAGTAGAGACCCAGTACTTC.

The rearrangement uses TRBV18 and TRBJ2-7; no definite D call. Trimming removed 2 bases from V and 2 bases from J, with 10 bases in between. The CDR3 covers 14 residues. CDR1 is KGHSH, CDR2 LQKENI, per germline. The CDR3 DNA reads as TGTGCCAGCTCACCAGGGCGAAACACCTACGAGCAGTACTTC. Amino acid sequence: CASSPGRNTYEQYF.

The V call is TRBV6-5, the J call TRBJ2-2, with 11 positions matching TRBD1. This CDR3 is 15 amino acids long. CDR1 MNHEY and CDR2 SVGAGI come from the germline V gene. J lost 4 bases, V lost 2 bases, and 0 bases had no gene match. The CDR3 DNA reads TGTGCCAGCAGTTACGGGACAGGGGGCACCGGGGAGCTGTTTTTT. Translated: CASSYGTGGTGELFF.

The chain is built from TRBV18 and TRBJ2-2; 10 bases fit TRBD2. CDR1 and CDR2 (germline): KGHSH, LQKENI. This CDR3 has 17 amino acids. Trimming removed 2 bases from V and 1 base from J; junction bases left unmatched: 4. CDR3 nucleotide sequence: TGTGCCAGCTCACCAAAACTAGCGGGGCTGAACACCGGGGAGCTGTTTTTT. It is translated as CASSPKLAGLNTGELFF.

CDR3 nucleotides: TGTGCCAGCAGTTCCAAATCCTCTGGGCTCATCTCTGGGGCCAACGTCCTGACTTTC. Translated: CASSSKSSGLISGANVLTF. This chain connects TRBV27 to TRBJ2-6; unclear D gene. Trimming took 4 bases from V and 0 from J, leaving 19 bases between them. In germline, CDR1 is MNHEY, CDR2 SMNVEV (reference sequence). The CDR3 totals 19 residues.

The chain uses TRBV27 and TRBJ2-2; maybe TRBD1 (6 bases). Germline V gives CDR1 MNHEY, CDR2 SMNVEV (reference sequence). V gave up 5 bases and J gave up 4 bases, with 29 bases separating them. This CDR3 has 20 amino acids. The CDR3: CASSPLRYRGNLFSTGELFF. The CDR3 DNA reads TGTGCCAGCAGTCCCTTAAGGTATAGGGGGAATCTATTCAGCACCGGGGAGCTGTTTTTT.

J is TRBJ1-5 and V is TRBV7-2; 7 bases line up with TRBD1. CDR1 and CDR2 from the germline V gene are SGHTA and FQGNSA. The CDR3 spans 14 residues. J lost 9 bases, V lost 4 bases, and 9 bases had no gene match. CDR3 bases: TGTGCCAGCAGCTCGACAGGGCCAACTCGGCCCCAGCATTTT. This translates into CASSSTGPTRPQHF. The full variable domain, in which reference TRBV7-2 and TRBJ1-5 provide the parts outside the CDR3, is GAGVSQSPSNKVTEKGKDVELRCDPISGHTALYWYRQSLGQGLEFLIYFQGNSAPDKSGLPSDRFSAERTGGSVSTLTIQRTQQEDSAVYLCASSSTGPTRPQHFGDGTRLSIL.

The V gene is TRBV18, the J gene TRBJ2-7; 11 nucleotides line up with TRBD1. The CDR3 extends over 15 amino acids. Germline V gene sequence: CDR1 KGHSH, CDR2 LQKENI. V was clipped by 3 bases and J by 3 bases; unmatched bases: 4. The CDR3 nucleotides are TGTGCCAGCTCACCCAGGACAGGGGGCATCTACGAGCAGTACTTC. This translates into CASSPRTGGIYEQYF.

A single count supports this clone. The rearrangement links TRBV11-2 to TRBJ2-5, with 15 bases aligning to TRBD2. V lost 5 bases and J lost 5; bases outside the gene matches: 3. This CDR3 spans 15 amino acids. Looked up from germline, CDR1 is SGHAT and CDR2 is FQNNGV. The CDR3 DNA sequence: TGTGCCAGCAGCGCGGGGACTAGCGGGAGGGAGACCCAGTACTTC. Translated, it gives CASSAGTSGRETQYF.

The rearrangement uses TRBV7-9 and TRBJ1-2; D not certain. CDR1 is SEHNR and CDR2 is FQNEAQ in the germline V gene (reference sequence). V lost 4 bases, J lost 6 bases, and 12 bases lay in between. The CDR3 loop spans 13 amino acids. The CDR3 bases are TGTGCCAGCAGCTCCCGCGTTGTGGATGGCTACACCTTC. Translating gives CASSSRVVDGYTF.

J is TRBJ2-7 and V is TRBV30; 8 bases are shared with TRBD2. Germline values: CDR1 GTSNPN, CDR2 SVGIG (reference sequence). The V gene end was trimmed by 1 base and the J gene end by 7 bases; junction bases not matched to a gene: 18. The CDR3 runs to 17 residues. The CDR3 region is CAWSAPGTGSGISEQYF. The DNA for the CDR3 is TGTGCCTGGAGTGCCCCGGGTACCGGTAGCGGGATTTCGGAGCAGTACTTC.

The chain recombines TRBV12-2 with TRBJ2-1; TRBD2, the table's D call, was not compared with the DNA. TRBV12-2 is noted as a pseudogene. The CDR3 is made up of 17 amino acids. In DNA, the CDR3 is TGTGCAAGTCGACCCCACGCCCAACTAGCGGTTTACAATGAGCAGTTCTTC. Encoded protein: CASRPHAQLAVYNEQFF.

V usage is TRBV15 and J usage is TRBJ2-1, with 7 bases that match TRBD2. The CDR3 covers 17 residues. After removal of 3 bases from V and 7 bases from J, the junction contained 15 bases not matched to a gene. Germline V lookup: CDR1 LNHNV, CDR2 YYDKDF (reference sequence). Here the CDR3 DNA reads TGTGCCACCAGCAGGCCTCCTTCCCGCGGGAGATATAATGAGCAGTTCTTC. Translating it yields CATSRPPSRGRYNEQFF.